This T cell receptor (beta chain) was sequenced during a study of metastatic and nonmetastatic thyroid tumors. Through MiXCR, TCRdb re-clonotyped the PCR reads. The table shows tens of thousands of clones, with around 33% occurring only once. About this clone: Its antigen remains unknown.

Patients underwent thyroid surgery, and none had received any treatment before it. Study results and limitations: A significant increase in TCR beta diversity was reportedly seen in malignant thyroid tumors relative to benign nodules, in blood and tumor.

CDR1 and CDR2 (germline): SGDLS, YYNGEE. The CDR3 totals 15 residues. Trimming removed 0 bases from V and 6 bases from J; junction bases left unmatched: 6. The sample was tumor tissue. The chain has TRBV9 and TRBJ2-7, with 10 positions matching TRBD2. This TCR derives from a female donor with papillary thyroid cancer or a benign thyroid nodule (not recorded which). Some clones in this sample may be carry-over from other donors' samples. The CDR3 loop reads CASSVEAGGPFEQYF. The DNA for the CDR3 is TGTGCCAGCAGCGTAGAAGCGGGAGGGCCGTTCGAGCAGTACTTC.